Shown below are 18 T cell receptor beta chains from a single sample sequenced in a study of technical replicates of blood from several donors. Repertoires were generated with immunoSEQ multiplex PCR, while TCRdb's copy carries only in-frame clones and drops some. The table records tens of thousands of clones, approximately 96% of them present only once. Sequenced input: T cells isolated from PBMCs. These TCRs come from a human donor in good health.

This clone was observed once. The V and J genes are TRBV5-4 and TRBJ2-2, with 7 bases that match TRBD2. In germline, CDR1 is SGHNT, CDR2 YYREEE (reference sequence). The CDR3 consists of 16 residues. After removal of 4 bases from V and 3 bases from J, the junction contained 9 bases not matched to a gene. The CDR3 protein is CASSPSVGGHTGELFF. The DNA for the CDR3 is TGTGCCAGCAGCCCAAGTGTGGGAGGGCACACCGGGGAGCTGTTTTTT.

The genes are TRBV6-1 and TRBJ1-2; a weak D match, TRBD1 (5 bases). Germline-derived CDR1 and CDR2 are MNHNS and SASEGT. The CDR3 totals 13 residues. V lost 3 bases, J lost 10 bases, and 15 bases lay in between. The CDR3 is CASSERWDSIYTF. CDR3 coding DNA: TGTGCCAGCAGTGAGAGGTGGGACTCGATCTACACCTTC.

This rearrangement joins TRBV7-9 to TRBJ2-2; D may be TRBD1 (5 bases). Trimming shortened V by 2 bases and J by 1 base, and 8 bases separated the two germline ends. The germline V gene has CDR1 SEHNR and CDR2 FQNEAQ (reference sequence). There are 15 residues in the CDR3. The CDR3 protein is CASSLFGQNTGELFF. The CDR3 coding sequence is TGTGCCAGCAGCTTATTCGGACAGAACACCGGGGAGCTGTTTTTT.

This chain's CDR3 is CASSEPLAGEMDNEQFF. Written as DNA, the CDR3 is TGTGCCAGCAGTGAGCCCCTAGCGGGAGAGATGGACAATGAGCAGTTCTTC. The rearrangement links TRBV25-1 to TRBJ2-1; 10 bases are shared with TRBD2. Germline CDR1 is MGHDK and CDR2 is SYGVNS. The CDR3 consists of 17 residues. Trimming removed 3 bases from V and 5 bases from J; junction bases left unmatched: 10.

The CDR3 DNA reads TGTGCCAGTAGTATTGAGACAGTGAACACTGAAGCTTTCTTT. Amino acid sequence: CASSIETVNTEAFF. The rearrangement joins TRBV19 to TRBJ1-1; D may be TRBD1 (5 bases). Germline CDR1 reads LNHDA; CDR2 reads SQIVND (reference sequence). V lost 3 bases and J lost 0, with 8 bases in between. The length of the CDR3 is 14 residues.

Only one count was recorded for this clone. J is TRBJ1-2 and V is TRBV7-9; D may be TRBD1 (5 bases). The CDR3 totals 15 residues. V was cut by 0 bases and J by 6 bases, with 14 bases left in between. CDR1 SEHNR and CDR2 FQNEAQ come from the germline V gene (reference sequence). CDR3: CASSLAGGMGDGYTF. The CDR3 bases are TGTGCCAGCAGCTTAGCGGGGGGTATGGGAGATGGCTACACCTTC.

CDR3 in DNA: TGCGCCAGCAGCCAAGAGGGAGGCTTGTCGGGACAGGATAGATGGACTAATGAAAAACTGTTTTTT. Translating gives CASSQEGGLSGQDRWTNEKLFF. J is TRBJ1-4 and V is TRBV4-1; TRBD1 matches 8 bases. J was trimmed by 2 bases and V by 0 bases; bases with no gene match: 20. CDR3 length: 22 amino acids. Germline V gene lookup returns CDR1 MGHRA and CDR2 YSYEKL.

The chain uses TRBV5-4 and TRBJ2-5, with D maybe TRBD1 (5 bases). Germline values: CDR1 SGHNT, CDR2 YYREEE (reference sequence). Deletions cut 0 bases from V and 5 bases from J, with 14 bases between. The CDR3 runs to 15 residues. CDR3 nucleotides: TGTGCCAGCAGCTTGGGTCGGATGACAGCCGAGACCCAGTACTTC. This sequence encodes CASSLGRMTAETQYF.

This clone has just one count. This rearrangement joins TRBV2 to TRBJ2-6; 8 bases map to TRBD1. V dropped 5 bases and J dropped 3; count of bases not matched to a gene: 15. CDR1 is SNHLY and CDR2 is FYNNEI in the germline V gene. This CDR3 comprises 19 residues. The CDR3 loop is CASSPSTGEPLFGANVLTF. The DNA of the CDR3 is TGTGCCAGCAGTCCTTCGACAGGGGAGCCCCTCTTTGGGGCCAACGTCCTGACTTTC. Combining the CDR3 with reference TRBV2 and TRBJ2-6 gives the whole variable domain EPEVTQTPSHQVTQMGQEVILRCVPISNHLYFYWYRQILGQKVEFLVSFYNNEISEKSEIFDDQFSVERPDGSNFTLKIRSTKLEDSAMYFCASSPSTGEPLFGANVLTFGAGSRLTVL.

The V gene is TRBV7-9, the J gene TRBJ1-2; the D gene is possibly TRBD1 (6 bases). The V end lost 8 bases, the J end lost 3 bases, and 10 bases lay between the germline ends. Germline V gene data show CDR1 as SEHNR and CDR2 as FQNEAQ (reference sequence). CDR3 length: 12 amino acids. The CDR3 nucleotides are TGTGCCAGCTCAGGGGATTACTATGGCTACACCTTC. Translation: CASSGDYYGYTF. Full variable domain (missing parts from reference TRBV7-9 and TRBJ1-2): DTGVSQNPRHKITKRGQNVTFRCDPISEHNRLYWYRQTLGQGPEFLTYFQNEAQLEKSRLLSDRFSAERPKGSFSTLEIQRTEQGDSAMYLCASSGDYYGYTFGSGTRLTVV.

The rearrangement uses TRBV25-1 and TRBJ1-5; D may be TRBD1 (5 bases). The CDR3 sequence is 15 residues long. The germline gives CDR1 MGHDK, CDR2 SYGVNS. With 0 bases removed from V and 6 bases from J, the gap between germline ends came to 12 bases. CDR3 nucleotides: TGTGCCAGCAGTGAATATTCGTTTGACAGTCAGCCCCAGCATTTT. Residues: CASSEYSFDSQPQHF.

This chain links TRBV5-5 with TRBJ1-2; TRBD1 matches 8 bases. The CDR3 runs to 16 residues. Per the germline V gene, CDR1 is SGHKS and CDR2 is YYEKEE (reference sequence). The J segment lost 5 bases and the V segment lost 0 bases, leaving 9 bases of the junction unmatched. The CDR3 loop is CASSLAGQGWGYGYTF. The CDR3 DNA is TGTGCCAGCAGCTTGGCTGGACAGGGATGGGGGTATGGCTACACCTTC.

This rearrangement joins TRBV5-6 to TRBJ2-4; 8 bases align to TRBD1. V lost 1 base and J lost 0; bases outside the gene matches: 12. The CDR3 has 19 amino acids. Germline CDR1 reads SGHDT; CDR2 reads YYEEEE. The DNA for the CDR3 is TGTGCCAGCAGCTTGATTCGGACAGGGTCCCACCTAGCCAAAAACATTCAGTACTTC. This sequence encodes CASSLIRTGSHLAKNIQYF.

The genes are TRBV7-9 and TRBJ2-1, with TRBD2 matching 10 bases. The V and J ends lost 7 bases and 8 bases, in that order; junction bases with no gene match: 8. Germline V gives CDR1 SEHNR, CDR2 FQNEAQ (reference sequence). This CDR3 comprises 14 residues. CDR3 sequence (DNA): TGTGCCAGCAAGAGATGGGGGACTAGCGATGAGCAGTTCTTC. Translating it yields CASKRWGTSDEQFF. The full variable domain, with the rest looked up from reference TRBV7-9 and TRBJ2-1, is DTGVSQNPRHKITKRGQNVTFRCDPISEHNRLYWYRQTLGQGPEFLTYFQNEAQLEKSRLLSDRFSAERPKGSFSTLEIQRTEQGDSAMYLCASKRWGTSDEQFFGPGTRLTVL.

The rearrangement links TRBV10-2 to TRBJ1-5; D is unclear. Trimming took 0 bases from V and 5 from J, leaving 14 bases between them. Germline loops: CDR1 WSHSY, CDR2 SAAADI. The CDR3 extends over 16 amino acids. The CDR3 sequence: CASSESSRGRDQPQHF. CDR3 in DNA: TGCGCCAGCAGTGAGTCTTCCCGGGGAAGAGATCAGCCCCAGCATTTT.

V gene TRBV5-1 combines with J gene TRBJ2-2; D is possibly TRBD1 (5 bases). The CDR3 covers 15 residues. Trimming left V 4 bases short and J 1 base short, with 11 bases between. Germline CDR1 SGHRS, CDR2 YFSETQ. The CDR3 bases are TGCGCCAGCAGCCTGAGACAGAAGAACACCGGGGAGCTGTTTTTT. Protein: CASSLRQKNTGELFF.

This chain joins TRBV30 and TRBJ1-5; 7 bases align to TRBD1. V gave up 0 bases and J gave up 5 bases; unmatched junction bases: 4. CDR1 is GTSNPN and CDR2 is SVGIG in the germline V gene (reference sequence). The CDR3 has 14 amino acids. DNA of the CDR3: TGTGCCTGGAGTGTACAAGGGGGCGATCAGCCCCAGCATTTT. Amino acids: CAWSVQGGDQPQHF. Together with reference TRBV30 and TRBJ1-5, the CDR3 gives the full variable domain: SQTIHQWPATLVQPVGSPLSLECTVEGTSNPNLYWYRQAAGRGLQLLFYSVGIGQISSEVPQNLSASRPQDRQFILSSKKLLLSDSGFYLCAWSVQGGDQPQHFGDGTRLSIL.

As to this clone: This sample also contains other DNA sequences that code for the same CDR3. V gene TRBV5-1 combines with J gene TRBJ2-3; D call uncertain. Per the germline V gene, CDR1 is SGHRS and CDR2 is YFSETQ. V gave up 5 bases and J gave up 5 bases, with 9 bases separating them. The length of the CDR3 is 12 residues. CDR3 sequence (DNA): TGCGCCAGCAGTCTCGCGGTAGATACGCAGTATTTT. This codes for CASSLAVDTQYF. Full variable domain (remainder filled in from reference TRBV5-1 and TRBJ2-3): KAGVTQTPRYLIKTRGQQVTLSCSPISGHRSVSWYQQTPGQGLQFLFEYFSETQRNKGNFPGRFSGRQFSNSRSEMNVSTLELGDSALYLCASSLAVDTQYFGPGTRLTVL.